The clone carrying this TCR beta chain was recorded a few times. The sample is drawn from a study of blood T cell repertoires in COVID-19. Study overall: COVID-19 samples collected from the United States, Italy and Spain covered acute and convalescent phases. PBMCs, B-cell-depleted T cells, or T cells were the source of the cDNA or gDNA that made up the material.

The CDR3 is made up of 14 amino acids. Trimming took off 6 bases at V and 0 bases at J, with 9 bases between the two ends. Per the germline V gene, CDR1 is GTSNPN and CDR2 is SVGIG (reference sequence). How the authors handled the data: Quantification of nucleated cells was approximated via reference gene primer amplification. TCRdb's copy holds only in-frame clones and misses some; the assay was immunoSEQ multiplex PCR. V and J calls and clone size are copied from that table; D and trimming were computed from the DNA. The sample contains under 200,000 clones, approximately 90% of which appear only once.

Sequenced sample: peripheral blood. The sequence came from a young man with acute or convalescent COVID-19. V is TRBV30 and J is TRBJ2-6, with no clear D. CDR3 in DNA: TGTGCCTGCCCCCTGGCCTCTGGGGCCAACGTCCTGACTTTC. This encodes CACPLASGANVLTF.